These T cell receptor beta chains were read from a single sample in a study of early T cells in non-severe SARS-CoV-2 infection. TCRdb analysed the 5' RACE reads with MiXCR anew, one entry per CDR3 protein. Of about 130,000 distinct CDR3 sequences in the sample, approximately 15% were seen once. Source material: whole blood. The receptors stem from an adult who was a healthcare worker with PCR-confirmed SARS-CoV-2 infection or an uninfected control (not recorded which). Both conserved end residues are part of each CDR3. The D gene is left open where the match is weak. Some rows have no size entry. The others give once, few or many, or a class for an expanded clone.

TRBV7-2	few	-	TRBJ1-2	CASSKGAIANYGYTF	TGTGCCAGCAGCAAAGGCGCCATAGCTAACTATGGCTACACCTTC
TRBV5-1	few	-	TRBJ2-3	CASSLLGGSTDTQYF	TGCGCCAGCAGCTTGTTAGGGGGGAGCACAGATACGCAGTATTTT
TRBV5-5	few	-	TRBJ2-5	CASSLGPGYQETQYF	TGTGCCAGCAGCTTGGGACCGGGTTACCAAGAGACCCAGTACTTC
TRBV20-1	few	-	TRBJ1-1	CSALGSGLNTEAFF	TGCAGTGCCCTAGGGTCAGGGTTGAACACTGAAGCTTTCTTT
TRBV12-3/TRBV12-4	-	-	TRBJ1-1	CASSHRVNTEAFF	TGTGCCAGCAGCCACAGGGTCAACACTGAAGCTTTCTTT
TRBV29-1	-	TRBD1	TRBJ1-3	CSAGGTGMAPSYSGNTTYF	TGCAGCGCCGGGGGGACAGGGATGGCTCCATCTTACTCTGGAAACACCACATATTTT
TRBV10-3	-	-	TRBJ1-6	CAISLGGLGNSPLHF	TGTGCCATCAGCCTCGGCGGGTTGGGCAATTCACCCCTCCACTTT
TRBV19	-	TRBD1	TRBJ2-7	CASGDRGMYEQYF	TGTGCCAGTGGCGACAGGGGGATGTACGAGCAGTACTTC
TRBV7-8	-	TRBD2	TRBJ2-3	CASSLAPSGGTDTQYF	TGTGCCAGCAGCTTAGCCCCTAGCGGGGGCACAGATACGCAGTATTTT
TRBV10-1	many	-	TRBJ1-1	CASSTNRGGLNTEAFF	TGCGCCAGCAGTACGAACCGCGGAGGATTGAACACTGAAGCTTTCTTT
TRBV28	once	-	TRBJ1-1	CASSLPGLSNTEAFF	TGTGCCAGCAGTTTGCCGGGACTGTCGAACACTGAAGCTTTCTTT
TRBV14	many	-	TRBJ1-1	CASSQEVGPTTF	TGTGCCAGCAGCCAAGAGGTGGGACCCACCACTTTT
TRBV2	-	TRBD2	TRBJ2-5	CASSDASGEGTQYF	TGTGCCAGCAGTGATGCTAGCGGGGAGGGGACCCAGTACTTC
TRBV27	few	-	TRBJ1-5	CASSLQFNQPQHF	TGTGCCAGCAGTTTGCAGTTCAATCAGCCCCAGCATTTT
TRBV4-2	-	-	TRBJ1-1	CASSHTGTENTEAFF	TGTGCCAGCAGCCATACCGGGACGGAGAACACTGAAGCTTTCTTT
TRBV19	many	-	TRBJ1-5	CASRDGNQPQHF	TGTGCCAGTAGGGACGGAAATCAGCCCCAGCATTTT
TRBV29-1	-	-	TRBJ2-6	CSVLTPSGANVLTF	TGCAGCGTTCTGACCCCCTCTGGGGCCAACGTCCTGACTTTC
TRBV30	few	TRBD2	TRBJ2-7	CAWGTRFEQYF	TGTGCCTGGGGGACTAGATTCGAGCAGTACTTC
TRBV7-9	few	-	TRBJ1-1	CASSSHSGRNTEAFF	TGTGCCAGCAGCTCCCATTCCGGTAGAAACACTGAAGCTTTCTTT
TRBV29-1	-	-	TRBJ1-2	CSVEQESYGYTF	TGCAGCGTAGAACAGGAAAGCTATGGCTACACCTTC
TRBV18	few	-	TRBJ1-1	CASSPGGGSTEAFF	TGTGCCAGCTCACCAGGGGGTGGAAGCACTGAAGCTTTCTTT
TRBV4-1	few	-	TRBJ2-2	CASSPGRSGPTGELFF	TGCGCCAGCAGCCCCGGGCGAAGCGGGCCCACCGGGGAGCTGTTTTTT
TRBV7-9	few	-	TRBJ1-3	CATRLGVGNTIYF	TGTGCCACCCGCCTTGGCGTCGGAAACACCATATATTTT
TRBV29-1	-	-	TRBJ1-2	CSVAATTSYGYTF	TGCAGCGTTGCGGCAACGACATCCTATGGCTACACCTTC
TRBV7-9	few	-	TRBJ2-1	CASGQGGGEPNEQFF	TGTGCCAGCGGCCAAGGAGGCGGGGAGCCAAATGAGCAGTTCTTC
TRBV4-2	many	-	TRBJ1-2	CASSQDRGGRNGYTF	TGTGCCAGCAGCCAAGATCGGGGGGGCCGCAATGGCTACACCTTC